A single sample gave rise to the 2 T cell receptor beta chains below, sequenced in a study of neurological immune-mediated disorders. Each CDR3 protein gets one entry after TCRdb re-called the 5' RACE reads with MiXCR. The table shows under 45,000 distinct CDR3 sequences, with 3.8% occurring only once. Sample: PBMCs. Source of these receptors: a man aged 25-45 years with multiple sclerosis.

The chain couples TRBV12-3 or TRBV12-4 to TRBJ1-1; D is uncertain. This CDR3 comprises 14 residues. V lost 6 bases to trimming and J lost 1 base, with 12 bases between them. The CDR3 DNA is TGTGCCAGCAGCCATTCCGGGGAGAACACTGAAGCTTTCTTT. Residues: CASSHSGENTEAFF.

At least ten counts were recorded for this clonotype. The rearrangement joins TRBV14 to TRBJ2-2, with a weak D call TRBD1 (6 bases). The germline CDR1 and CDR2 sequences are SGHDN and FVKESK. V lost 6 bases to trimming and J lost 4 bases, with 15 bases between them. The CDR3 consists of 15 residues. In DNA form, the CDR3 reads TGTGCCAGCAGGAGGGACATAACCTCCACCGGGGAGCTGTTTTTT. It translates to CASRRDITSTGELFF.